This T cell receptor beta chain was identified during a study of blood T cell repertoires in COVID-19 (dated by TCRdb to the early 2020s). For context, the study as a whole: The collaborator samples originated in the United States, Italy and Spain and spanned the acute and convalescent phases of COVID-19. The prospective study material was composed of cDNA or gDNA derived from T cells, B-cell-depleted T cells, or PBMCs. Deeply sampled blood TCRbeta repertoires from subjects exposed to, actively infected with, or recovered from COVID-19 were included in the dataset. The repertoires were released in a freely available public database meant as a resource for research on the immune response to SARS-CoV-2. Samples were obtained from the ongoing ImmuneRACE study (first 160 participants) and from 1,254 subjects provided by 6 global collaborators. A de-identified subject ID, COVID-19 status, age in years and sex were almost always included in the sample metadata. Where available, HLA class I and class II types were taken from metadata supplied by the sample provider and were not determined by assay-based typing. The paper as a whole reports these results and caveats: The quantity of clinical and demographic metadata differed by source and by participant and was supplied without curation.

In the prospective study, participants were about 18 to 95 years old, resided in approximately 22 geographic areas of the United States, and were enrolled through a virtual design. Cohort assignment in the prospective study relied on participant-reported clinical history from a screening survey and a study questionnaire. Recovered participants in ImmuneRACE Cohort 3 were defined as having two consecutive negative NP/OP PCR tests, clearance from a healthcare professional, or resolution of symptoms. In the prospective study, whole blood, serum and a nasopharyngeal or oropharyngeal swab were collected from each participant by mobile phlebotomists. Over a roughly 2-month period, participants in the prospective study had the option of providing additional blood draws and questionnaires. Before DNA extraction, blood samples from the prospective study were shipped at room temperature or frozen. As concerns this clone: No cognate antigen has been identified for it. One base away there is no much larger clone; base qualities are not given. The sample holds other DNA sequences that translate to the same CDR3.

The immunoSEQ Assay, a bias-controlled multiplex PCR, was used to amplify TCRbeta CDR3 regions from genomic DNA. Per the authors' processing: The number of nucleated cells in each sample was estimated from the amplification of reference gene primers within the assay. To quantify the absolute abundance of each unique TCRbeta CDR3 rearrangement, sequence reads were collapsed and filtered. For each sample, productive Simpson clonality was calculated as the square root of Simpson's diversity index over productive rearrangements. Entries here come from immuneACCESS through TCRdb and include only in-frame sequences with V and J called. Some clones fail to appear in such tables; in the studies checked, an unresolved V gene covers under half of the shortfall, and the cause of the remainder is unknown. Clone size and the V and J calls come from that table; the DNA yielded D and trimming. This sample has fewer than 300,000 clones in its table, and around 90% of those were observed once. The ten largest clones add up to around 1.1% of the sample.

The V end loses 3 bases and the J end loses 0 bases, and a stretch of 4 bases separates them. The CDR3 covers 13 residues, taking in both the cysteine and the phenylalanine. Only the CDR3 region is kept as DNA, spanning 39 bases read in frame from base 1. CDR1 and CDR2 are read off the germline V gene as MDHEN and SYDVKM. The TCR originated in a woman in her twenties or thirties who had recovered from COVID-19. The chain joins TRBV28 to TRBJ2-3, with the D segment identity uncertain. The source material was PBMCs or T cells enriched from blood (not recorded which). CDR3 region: CASSLRSTDTQYF. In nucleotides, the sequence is TGTGCCAGCAGTTTGAGGAGCACAGATACGCAGTATTTT.